Included here is one TCR beta chain sequence, with context. It has no known antigen specificity. Base-call qualities are not available, and no considerably larger clone is one nucleotide away. This entry belongs to a study of vaccination and CD4 T cells after COVID-19 (dated by TCRdb to between 2021 and 2024). For the wider study: SARS-CoV-2 positivity had been established in the convalescent patients by nasal swab PCR, and mild disease was recorded in roughly 9 of these patients and severe disease in one. The time from the second vaccine dose to post-vaccine blood sampling had a median of 72 days and ranged from roughly 12 to 250 days. Participants received two doses of either the Pfizer-BioNTech BNT162b2 vaccine (n=8) or the Moderna mRNA-1273 vaccine (n=2). Post-COVID blood samples from convalescent patients were collected a median of roughly 100 days after diagnosis, with a range of 35 to 161 days. In ten to eleven COVID-19 convalescent patients and a handful of infection-naive healthy vaccine recipients, the spike-specific CD4+ TCR repertoire before mRNA vaccination was compared with the repertoire after mRNA vaccination. Six males and four females were included in the convalescent cohort, with two Hispanic individuals, seven Caucasians, two Asians and one multiracial person represented. Control cultures received a CEFX viral epitope pool as the positive control, an HIV-1 Nef peptide pool as the negative control, or no peptide. Culture stimuli were overlapping spike peptide pools from SARS-CoV-2 and from the common cold coronaviruses HCoV-NL63, HCoV-OC43 and HCoV-229E.

CDR1 SGHTA and CDR2 FQGNSA are derived from the germline V gene. Taken from cysteine to phenylalanine, the CDR3 has 13 residues. Only the CDR3 region is kept as DNA, spanning 39 bases read in frame from base 1. V loses 1 base, J loses 6 bases, and the germline ends lie 9 bases apart. Results the study describes overall, beyond this receptor: The median count of SARS-CoV-2-reactive clonotypes went up from some 23 after infection to approximately 40 after vaccination, although the change was not significant. In convalescent patients, a median 86.3% of post-vaccine SARS-CoV-2-reactive clones were detected only after vaccination, and vaccine-specific priming was suggested by this finding. Of the vaccine-specific clones in convalescent patients, 304 of 307, or nearly all, reacted only to SARS-CoV-2 spike and did not cross-react with common cold coronaviruses. The number of convalescent patients in the study was relatively small, and the study did not examine early timepoints following natural infection.

The intended sense of this specimen's treatment or condition label: roughly 10-day PBMC culture with coronavirus spike peptide pools or control peptides (ViraFEST assay). To expand antigen-specific T cells with peptide pools and then pick out the expanded clonotypes through TCR sequencing, the study relied on the ViraFEST assay. The convalescent patients' positive SARS-CoV-2 PCR tests were from March to December 2020, which was before the Alpha, Beta and Delta variants emerged in the United States. About 2 million PBMCs per well were cultured in IMDM with roughly 5% human AB serum and 8.5 to 10 IU/ml IL-2, plus 10 ug/ml peptide pools. Half of the culture medium was replaced with fresh IL-2-containing medium on days 3 and 7. After 10 to 11 days of culture, CD4+ T cells were isolated by negative selection using the EasySep CD4+ T cell isolation kit. Ficoll-Paque Plus gradient centrifugation was used to isolate PBMCs from whole blood, and the isolated PBMCs were then either used fresh or cryopreserved at -140C. In general, triplicate wells were set up for every culture condition.

The library was prepared using PCR. DNA from cultured CD4+ T cells underwent TCR sequencing with the Oncomine TCR Beta short-read assay at the Johns Hopkins FTIC core. Genomic DNA was extracted from the cultured CD4+ T cells with the QIAamp micro DNA kit. Oncomine TCR Beta libraries from cultured CD4+ T cells were pooled with unique dual indexes and sequenced on an Illumina iSeq 100. The published analysis was carried out like this. Non-productive sequences were filtered out, and CDR3s that did not start with C, did not end with F or W, or were shorter than 7 amino acids were discarded. Antigen-specific clonotypes were identified using the MANAFEST web application through comparison of peptide-stimulated wells with reference and other culture wells. To be called positive, a clone needed an FDR below 0.05, an odds ratio above 5, and a productive frequency above 0.1% in at least two of three replicate wells. Cross-reactive clonotypes were defined as significantly expanded in both SARS-CoV-2 spike wells and at least one common cold coronavirus spike condition. Levenshtein distances (stringdist) and unrooted phylogenetic trees (ape) in R version 3.6.1 were used to assess CDR3 homology. TCRdb itself trimmed the public reads at Q25 with fastp, ran MiXCR and retained productive beta chains. Rows with one shared CDR3 protein collapse into an entry with the most common genes and DNA. The V and J calls, along with clone size, are taken from TCRdb and not from the paper's own processing. The sample table shows fewer than 11,000 distinct CDR3 sequences, and roughly 42% are seen once. Under 35% of the sample rests with the top ten.

The chain was built from TRBV7-2 and TRBJ1-2; a weak D assignment points to TRBD1 (6 bases agree). The specimen sequenced was CD4+ T cells from blood, cultured in vitro. The sequence was obtained from a human donor who had recovered from COVID-19. The DNA sequence is as follows: TGTGCCAGCAGCTTAGGGGACATCAATGGCTACACCTTC. Its amino acids are CASSLGDINGYTF.